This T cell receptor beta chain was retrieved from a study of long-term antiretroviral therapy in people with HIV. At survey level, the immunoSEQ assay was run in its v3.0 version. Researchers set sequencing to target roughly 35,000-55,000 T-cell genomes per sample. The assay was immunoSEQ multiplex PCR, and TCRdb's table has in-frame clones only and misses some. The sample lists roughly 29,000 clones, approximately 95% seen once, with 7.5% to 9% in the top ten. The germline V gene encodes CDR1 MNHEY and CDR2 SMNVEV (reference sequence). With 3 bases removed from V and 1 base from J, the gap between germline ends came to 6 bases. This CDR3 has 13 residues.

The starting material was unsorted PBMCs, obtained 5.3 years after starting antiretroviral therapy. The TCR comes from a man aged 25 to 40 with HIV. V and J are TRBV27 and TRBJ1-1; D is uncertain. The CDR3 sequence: CASSFKWNTEAFF. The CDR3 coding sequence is TGTGCCAGCAGTTTCAAGTGGAACACTGAAGCTTTCTTT.